This T cell receptor (beta chain) was obtained from a study of shared clonotypes between healthy human individuals. Study results and limitations: Incomplete sequencing of sorted subsets was indicated by rarefaction despite large depth.

Regarding this clone: Its antigen is unknown.

TCRdb's table, derived via immunoSEQ multiplex PCR, lists solely in-frame clones and lacks some. The data show about 380,000 clones, about 96% seen once. With 3 bases removed from V and 5 bases from J, the gap between germline ends came to 5 bases. Germline loops: CDR1 MDHEN, CDR2 SYDVKM. The CDR3 spans 11 residues. Healthy HIV-negative adults with no recent acute infections or vaccinations were recruited as donors. The chain is built from TRBV28 and TRBJ2-7; no clear D gene. The sequence derives from a man between 25 and 39 years old in good health. The sample taken for sequencing was memory CD8+ T cells sorted from blood. Subset noted: CD45RO+ cells pooled with CCR7-negative TemRA cells. The CDR3 DNA reads as TGTGCCAGCAGTTTGGCGGACGAGCAGTACTTC. It specifies CASSLADEQYF.